One and the same sample provided the 3 T cell receptor beta chains below, sequenced in a study of OX40 agonist ivuxolimab in advanced cancers. Library preparation employed the immunoSEQ multiplex PCR assay. TCRdb holds this immuneACCESS table with in-frame rearrangements only. Some clones are missing; in checked studies, unresolved V genes explain under half, and the rest has no known cause. A total of around 43,000 clones appear in this sample, around 88% of them only once. The ten largest account for 9% to 13% of the sample. The sequencing here drew on CD4+ or CD8+ T cells sorted from blood, taken in a trial of the OX40 agonist ivuxolimab. Receptor source: an adult with an advanced solid tumor such as melanoma, head and neck, liver or kidney cancer.

J is TRBJ2-5 and V is TRBV6-5; D possibly uses TRBD1 or TRBD2 (6 bases each). CDR3 length equals 16 residues. V lost 0 bases and J lost 5, with 16 bases in between. The V gene's germline CDR1 is MNHEY and CDR2 SVGAGI. The chain's CDR3 is CASSYSNGGYGETQYF. CDR3 DNA: TGTGCCAGCAGTTACTCGAACGGGGGCTATGGGGAGACCCAGTACTTC.

This clone was picked up one time. The V call is TRBV28, the J call TRBJ2-4; D is unclear. This CDR3 has 11 amino acids. V lost 7 bases and J 6 bases, leaving 7 bases between the germline ends. Germline V gene data show CDR1 as MDHEN and CDR2 as SYDVKM. The CDR3 DNA is TGTGCCAGCACCAACAGAAACATTCAGTACTTC. Translated: CASTNRNIQYF.

The V and J genes are TRBV4-2 and TRBJ2-7; D uncertain. With 1 base removed from V and 2 bases from J, the gap between germline ends came to 6 bases. Germline lookup yields CDR1 LGHNA and CDR2 YNFKEQ. The CDR3 covers 13 residues. Here the CDR3 DNA reads TGTGCCAGCAGCCAAGGGGTAGCCTACGAGCAGTACTTC. Protein: CASSQGVAYEQYF.